This record concerns one T cell receptor (beta chain) sequence. The source of the sample is a study of blood T cell repertoires in COVID-19. Study summary: COVID-19 samples collected from the United States, Italy and Spain covered acute and convalescent phases. T cells, B-cell-depleted T cells, or PBMCs provided the cDNA or gDNA that served as material.

V lost 0 bases and J lost 0, with 13 bases in between. In germline, CDR1 is SGHNT, CDR2 YYREEE (reference sequence). There are 18 residues in the CDR3. The authors' processing: Amplified reference gene primers provided the basis for estimating nucleated cell counts. Produced via immunoSEQ multiplex PCR; TCRdb's table is partial and in-frame only. D and trimming come from the DNA, and the V and J calls and clone size come from that table. The data hold roughly 200,000 clones, with around nine tenths observed a single time. The sequenced sample consisted of peripheral blood. The TCR comes from a man in his sixties who had recovered from COVID-19. The V call is TRBV5-4, the J call TRBJ2-6; perhaps TRBD1 as D (6 bases). The CDR3 region is CASSLGGQLLSGANVLTF. DNA for the CDR3: TGTGCCAGCAGCTTGGGTGGACAGCTTCTCTCTGGGGCCAACGTCCTGACTTTC.